These 28 T cell receptor beta chains share one sample of origin, sequenced in a study of T cells in Graves' hyperthyroidism and ophthalmopathy (dated by TCRdb to about 2019). The receptor library was made with multiplex PCR. The sequencer was an Illumina HiSeq 2000. TCR beta CDR3 regions were amplified from RNA transcripts. The first round of RT-PCR for the TCR CDR3 was performed with the HTBI primer set and the Qiagen OneStep RT-PCR kit. The raw public reads went through TCRdb reprocessing: fastp at Q25, MiXCR clone calling, in-frame beta chains kept. Entries that share a CDR3 protein sequence are merged under the most common genes and DNA. The sample table shows around 540,000 distinct CDR3 sequences, and 35% to 55% are seen once. The ten largest clones represent nearly 8.5% of the sample. Material for sequencing was peripheral blood or thyroid tissue (not recorded which). All receptors come from a woman in her late teens or twenties with Graves' hyperthyroidism. Donor details come from another sample of the same person, matched by shared clones.

Worth noting for this clonotype: The junction shows a germline mismatch at one end, possibly a read error. The rearrangement joins TRBV7-8 to TRBJ2-5; D remains ambiguous. Germline V gene lookup returns CDR1 SGHVS and CDR2 FQNEAQ. The CDR3 extends over 15 amino acids. The CDR3 region is CASSKTSGPQETQYF. The CDR3 region has the DNA TGCGCCAGCAGCAAGACTTCCGGGCCTCAAGAGACCCAGTACTTC.

About this clonotype itself: A clone one base away is much larger, so this may be a read error. DNA of the CDR3: TGTGCCAGCAGCCCCAGGGAGATGAACACTGGAGCTTTCTTT. This encodes CASSPREMNTGAFF. The genes are TRBV7-9 and TRBJ1-1; maybe TRBD1 (5 bases). CDR3 length equals 14 residues. Germline V lookup: CDR1 SEHNR, CDR2 FQNEAQ (reference sequence). The full variable domain, in which reference TRBV7-9 and TRBJ1-1 provide the parts outside the CDR3, is DTGVSQNPRHKITKRGQNVTFRCDPISEHNRLYWYRQTLGQGPEFLTYFQNEAQLEKSRLLSDRFSAERPKGSFSTLEIQRTEQGDSAMYLCASSPREMNTGAFFGQGTRLTVV.

The chain combines TRBV7-2 with TRBJ1-2; D possibly corresponds to TRBD1 (5 bases). Trimming removed 6 bases from V and 0 bases from J, with 14 bases in between. This CDR3 has 15 amino acids. Germline V lookup: CDR1 SGHTA, CDR2 FQGNSA. The CDR3 spells CASSQGLKANYGYTF. The DNA of the CDR3 is TGTGCCAGCAGTCAGGGACTGAAAGCTAACTATGGCTACACCTTC.

The J gene is TRBJ2-6, the V gene TRBV7-2, with D unclear. The V end lost 5 bases, the J end lost 4 bases, and 6 bases lay between the germline ends. The germline V gene has CDR1 SGHTA and CDR2 FQGNSA. The CDR3 is made up of 13 amino acids. The CDR3 loop reads CASSQMGANVLTF. The CDR3 coding sequence is TGTGCCAGCAGCCAGATGGGGGCCAACGTCCTGACTTTC.

This clonotype occurred many times. V gene TRBV7-2 combines with J gene TRBJ1-6; 7 bases line up with TRBD1. Germline loops: CDR1 SGHTA, CDR2 FQGNSA. Losses at the gene ends were 2 bases for V and 7 bases for J; bases not matched to a gene: 5. The CDR3 runs to 15 residues. The CDR3 loop reads CASSLIVQGNSPLHF. In DNA form, the CDR3 reads TGTGCCAGCAGCTTAATCGTACAGGGGAATTCACCCCTCCACTTT.

In DNA form, the CDR3 reads TGTGCCATCAGTTACTCAGGAACAGGGAATCAGCCCCAGCATTTT. Translating gives CAISYSGTGNQPQHF. This sequence joins TRBV10-3 and TRBJ1-5; D might be TRBD1 (6 bases). CDR3 length equals 15 residues. CDR1 and CDR2 (germline): ENHRY, SYGVKD. Trimming took off 5 bases at V and 4 bases at J, with 15 bases between the two ends.

This clonotype was seen a few times. V and J are TRBV6-5 and TRBJ2-5; D unresolved. The CDR3 is 12 amino acids. V gave up 2 bases and J gave up 3 bases, with 4 bases separating them. The germline V gene has CDR1 MNHEY and CDR2 SVGAGI. CDR3 residues: CASSYDEETQYF. CDR3 bases: TGTGCCAGCAGTTACGATGAAGAGACCCAGTACTTC.

This sequence joins TRBV20-1 and TRBJ2-7, with D tentatively TRBD2 (6 bases). CDR1 DFQATT and CDR2 SNEGSKA come from the germline V gene (reference sequence). CDR3 length equals 15 residues. V lost 3 bases and J 4 bases, leaving 19 bases between the germline ends. The CDR3 reads CSARGRQKSLYEQYF. CDR3 in DNA: TGCAGTGCTAGGGGGAGGCAGAAATCACTTTACGAGCAGTACTTC.

This clonotype was recorded at least ten times. The V call is TRBV7-2, the J call TRBJ1-2, with D perhaps matching TRBD1 (6 bases). Germline CDR1 reads SGHTA; CDR2 reads FQGNSA. V lost 1 base and J 5 bases, leaving 17 bases between the germline ends. This CDR3 is 16 amino acids long. CDR3 sequence reads: CASSLDVETGRYGYTF. DNA of the CDR3: TGTGCCAGCAGCTTAGACGTCGAGACAGGCCGATATGGCTACACCTTC.

The chain links TRBV6-1 to TRBJ2-5, with 7 bases aligning to TRBD1. CDR3 length: 13 amino acids. CDR1 is MNHNS, CDR2 SASEGT, per germline. V shed 5 bases and J 5 bases; nucleotides not matched to a gene: 5. For the CDR3, the DNA is TGTGCCAGCAGTAGGGGACAGTCGGAGACCCAGTACTTC. Translation gives CASSRGQSETQYF.

The V gene is TRBV24-1, the J gene TRBJ2-2, with 9 bases lining up with TRBD2. CDR1 and CDR2 (germline): KGHDR, SFDVKD. The J segment lost 4 bases and the V segment lost 4 bases, leaving 3 bases of the junction unmatched. There are 15 residues in the CDR3. The CDR3 loop is CATSEAGGRTGELFF. The CDR3 DNA reads as TGTGCCACCAGTGAAGCGGGAGGACGCACCGGGGAGCTGTTTTTT.

V is TRBV7-9 and J is TRBJ2-7, with D perhaps matching TRBD2 (6 bases). Looked up from germline, CDR1 is SEHNR and CDR2 is FQNEAQ (reference sequence). The CDR3 has 11 amino acids. Trimming cost V 6 bases and J 7 bases, with 10 bases left between them. The DNA of the CDR3 is TGTGCCAGCAGAATGGGGAGGGAGCAGTACTTC. Translated, it gives CASRMGREQYF.

This clonotype was seen just once. The germline gene is not matched at one end of the junction; a read error may be the cause. The chain combines TRBV2 with TRBJ2-7; D gene unclear. Germline CDR1 reads SNHLY; CDR2 reads FYNNEI. This CDR3 spans 13 amino acids. The CDR3 reads CASGETDPYEQYF. The CDR3 DNA reads as TGTGCCAGCGGTGAGACCGACCCCTACGAGCAGTACTTC.

This clonotype came up a few times. The genes are TRBV19 and TRBJ1-4; D gene ambiguous. Deletions cut 7 bases from V and 0 bases from J, with 9 bases between. This CDR3 comprises 14 residues. The germline V gene encodes CDR1 LNHDA and CDR2 SQIVND (reference sequence). CDR3 sequence: CASKLGATNEKLFF. The CDR3 DNA sequence: TGTGCCAGTAAACTCGGGGCAACTAATGAAAAACTGTTTTTT.

This clonotype was detected many times. This chain uses TRBV10-3 with TRBJ1-1; D not resolved. The CDR3 totals 13 residues. The V gene lost 3 bases and the J gene lost 5 bases, with 10 bases spanning the gap. Germline loops: CDR1 ENHRY, CDR2 SYGVKD. This CDR3 reads CAISDGEPTEAFF. CDR3 coding DNA: TGTGCCATCAGTGATGGAGAGCCGACTGAAGCTTTCTTT.

Note on this clonotype: A read error may explain this, as a much larger clone is one base away. The V call is TRBV7-4, the J call TRBJ2-7; no reliable D call. Trimming cost V 3 bases and J 6 bases, with 12 bases left between them. The CDR3 runs to 13 residues. Germline lookup yields CDR1 SGHVT and CDR2 SQSDAQ. The CDR3, as DNA: TGTGCCAGCAGCTTGGACGGTCCCTCCGAGCAGTACTTC. Translated: CASSLDGPSEQYF.

Ten or more counts support this clonotype. The chain couples TRBV9 to TRBJ1-2; TRBD1 is a possible D gene (6 bases). V lost 4 bases, J lost 7 bases, and 23 bases lay in between. The CDR3 has 16 residues. Looked up from germline, CDR1 is SGDLS and CDR2 is YYNGEE. CDR3 sequence reads: CASSSRDGTQLVGYTF. For the CDR3, the DNA is TGTGCCAGCAGCTCCCGCGACGGGACACAACTGGTTGGCTACACCTTC.

Regarding this clonotype: This may be a read error, as it is one base from a much larger clone. The chain couples TRBV15 to TRBJ2-7; D remains ambiguous. The CDR3 length is 14 residues. Germline CDR1 and CDR2: LNHNV and YYDKDF (reference sequence). This CDR3 reads CATGRSEAAYEQYF. The CDR3 nucleotides read TGTGCCACCGGCAGAAGCGAGGCTGCCTACGAGCAGTACTTC.

This clonotype was recorded once. The chain joins TRBV2 to TRBJ1-2, with TRBD1 as a possible D gene (5 bases). The CDR3 runs 14 residues. V lost 4 bases and J 6 bases, leaving 15 bases between the germline ends. Germline V lookup: CDR1 SNHLY, CDR2 FYNNEI. The CDR3 reads CASSGDLGPHGYTF. The DNA for the CDR3 is TGTGCCAGCAGTGGGGACCTGGGGCCCCATGGCTACACCTTC. The complete variable domain, with remaining parts taken from reference TRBV2 and TRBJ1-2, reads EPEVTQTPSHQVTQMGQEVILRCVPISNHLYFYWYRQILGQKVEFLVSFYNNEISEKSEIFDDQFSVERPDGSNFTLKIRSTKLEDSAMYFCASSGDLGPHGYTFGSGTRLTVV.

As regards this clonotype: A much bigger clone sits one base away, suggesting this may be a read error. The rearrangement links TRBV15 to TRBJ1-2, with no clear D. Germline assignment: CDR1 LNHNV and CDR2 YYDKDF (reference sequence). The CDR3 is 14 residues long. CDR3 sequence: CATGRTPSVYGYTF. The DNA for the CDR3 is TGTGCCACCGGCAGAACCCCTTCCGTCTATGGCTACACCTTC. Filled out from reference TRBV15 and TRBJ1-2, the complete variable domain reads DAMVIQNPRYQVTQFGKPVTLSCSQTLNHNVMYWYQQKSSQAPKLLFHYYDKDFNNEADTPDNFQSRRPNTSFCFLDIRSPGLGDTAMYLCATGRTPSVYGYTFGSGTRLTVV.

At least ten counts were recorded for this clonotype. The V and J genes are TRBV7-9 and TRBJ1-6, with 11 bases lining up with TRBD1. In germline, CDR1 is SEHNR, CDR2 FQNEAQ (reference sequence). V gave up 5 bases and J gave up 8 bases; unmatched junction bases: 5. The CDR3 has 15 amino acids. CDR3 sequence: CASSQRTGGYSPLHF. DNA for the CDR3: TGTGCCAGCAGCCAACGGACAGGGGGCTATTCACCCCTCCACTTT.

This clonotype was seen ten or more times. CDR3 loop: CASSPSGQGSTQYF. The CDR3 DNA is TGTGCCAGCAGCCCTTCCGGACAGGGGTCAACCCAGTACTTC. The V gene is TRBV7-8, the J gene TRBJ2-5; 9 bases map to TRBD1. The V segment lost 5 bases and the J segment 8 bases; nucleotides outside the gene matches: 9. Germline CDR1 is SGHVS and CDR2 is FQNEAQ. The CDR3 has 14 residues.

This sequence joins TRBV12-3 or TRBV12-4 and TRBJ1-2; 7 bases map to TRBD1. V lost 7 bases and J lost 5; bases outside the gene matches: 4. This CDR3 has 12 residues. CDR3 in DNA: TGTGCCAGCAACCAGGGGGGATATGGCTACACCTTC. The encoded protein is CASNQGGYGYTF.

The chain recombines TRBV10-3 with TRBJ1-1, with a weak D call TRBD1 (6 bases). Germline V gene lookup returns CDR1 ENHRY and CDR2 SYGVKD. V lost 7 bases and J lost 0, with 9 bases in between. The CDR3 totals 13 residues. CDR3 sequence reads: CAIKDRVNTEAFF. In DNA, the CDR3 is TGTGCCATCAAGGACAGAGTGAACACTGAAGCTTTCTTT.

This chain links TRBV2 with TRBJ1-2; D might be TRBD1 (6 bases). V gave up 6 bases and J gave up 5 bases, with 25 bases separating them. From germline, CDR1 is SNHLY and CDR2 FYNNEI. This CDR3 has 17 residues. CDR3 residues: CASSLVGSDSGSYGYTF. For the CDR3, the DNA is TGTGCCAGCAGCTTAGTAGGATCGGACAGCGGCAGTTATGGCTACACCTTC.

V usage is TRBV29-1 and J usage is TRBJ2-2; D call uncertain. The V gene's germline CDR1 is SQVTM and CDR2 ANQGSEA. Trimming left V 7 bases short and J 2 bases short, with 14 bases between. The CDR3 runs 14 residues. The CDR3 sequence is CSAGMEANTGELFF. In nucleotides, the CDR3 is TGCAGCGCTGGCATGGAAGCAAACACCGGGGAGCTGTTTTTT.

This clonotype showed up just a few times. V is TRBV25-1 and J is TRBJ1-5, with TRBD1 identical over 12 bases. CDR3 length equals 19 residues. V gave up 2 bases and J gave up 0 bases; unmatched junction bases: 8. Germline-derived CDR1 and CDR2 are MGHDK and SYGVNS. CDR3 in amino acids: CASSENQGQGAVSNQPQHF. In DNA form, the CDR3 reads TGTGCCAGCAGTGAAAACCAGGGACAGGGGGCGGTTAGCAATCAGCCCCAGCATTTT.

In this sample, this clonotype turned up many times. The chain uses TRBV7-2 and TRBJ2-7; unclear D gene. This CDR3 region has 13 residues. Germline CDR1 and CDR2: SGHTA and FQGNSA. V lost 2 bases and J lost 2, with 7 bases in between. The CDR3 loop reads CASSLYVAYEQYF. DNA for the CDR3: TGTGCCAGCAGCTTATATGTGGCCTACGAGCAGTACTTC.